The 19 T cell receptor beta chains listed next were all sequenced from one sample in a study of cytomegalovirus exposure and HLA in healthy donors. The PCR ran on 60 Vbeta and 13 Jbeta primers. Only in-frame clones appear in the TCRdb table, and some are missing; sequencing was by immunoSEQ multiplex PCR. The sample holds 160,000 or so clones, about 88% seen once. What was sequenced was PBMCs. The receptors shown here come from a woman under 30 in good health and CMV-seronegative.

This chain joins TRBV19 and TRBJ2-2, with D hard to call. The CDR3 totals 13 residues. Deletions cut 1 base from V and 7 bases from J, with 7 bases between. Germline values: CDR1 LNHDA, CDR2 SQIVND (reference sequence). This chain's CDR3 is CASSIVSRGELFF. The CDR3 nucleotides are TGTGCCAGTAGTATAGTCAGTCGCGGGGAGCTGTTTTTT.

The chain couples TRBV4-2 to TRBJ2-2, with 15 bases that match TRBD2. Germline trimming cut 4 bases from V and 1 base from J; bases unmatched to any gene: 4. Germline V gives CDR1 LGHNA, CDR2 YNFKEQ. The CDR3 is made up of 18 amino acids. The CDR3 here is CASSLGLAGGLNTGELFF. The CDR3 region has the DNA TGTGCCAGCAGCCTGGGACTAGCGGGGGGCCTGAACACCGGGGAGCTGTTTTTT.

The chain employs TRBV28 and TRBJ2-1; 12 bases map to TRBD2. CDR3 size: 15 residues. The germline CDR1 and CDR2 sequences are MDHEN and SYDVKM. The ends lost 8 bases at V and 7 bases at J; junction bases unmatched: 9. The CDR3: CASRGGTSGFNEQFF. The CDR3 DNA reads TGTGCCAGCCGTGGGGGGACTAGCGGGTTTAATGAGCAGTTCTTC.

This clone came up once. The chain joins TRBV6-1 to TRBJ2-5; the match to TRBD2 covers 8 bases. The CDR3 totals 14 residues. CDR1 and CDR2 from the germline V gene are MNHNS and SASEGT. With 8 bases clipped from V and 4 bases from J, the junction kept 9 bases outside the gene matches. In DNA form, the CDR3 reads TGTGCCAGCCTCGGGGGGGCCGGTCGAGAGACCCAGTACTTC. This codes for CASLGGAGRETQYF.

V gene TRBV5-1 combines with J gene TRBJ2-1; 7 positions match TRBD1. The V and J ends lost 0 bases and 10 bases, in that order; junction bases with no gene match: 4. CDR3 length: 13 amino acids. Per the germline V gene, CDR1 is SGHRS and CDR2 is YFSETQ. CDR3 in DNA: TGCGCCAGCAGCTTGGCAGGGGGTCGGGAGCAGTTCTTC. This sequence encodes CASSLAGGREQFF.

The chain links TRBV5-4 to TRBJ2-1; D perhaps matches TRBD1 (6 bases). V was clipped by 5 bases and J by 3 bases, with 9 bases between them. The CDR3 is made up of 13 amino acids. Germline assignment: CDR1 SGHNT and CDR2 YYREEE (reference sequence). The CDR3 DNA reads as TGTGCCAGCAGTCGGGACAACTACAATGAGCAGTTCTTC. Its translation is CASSRDNYNEQFF.

CDR3 DNA sequence: TGTGCCAGCAAACAGCGGGAGGTCCAAGAGACCCAGTACTTC. Translating gives CASKQREVQETQYF. The chain is built from TRBV2 and TRBJ2-5; the match to TRBD2 covers 9 bases. The CDR3 loop spans 14 amino acids. V trimming: 7 bases; J trimming: 1 base; junction bases outside the gene matches: 4. Germline V CDR1 and CDR2: SNHLY, FYNNEI. The complete variable domain, with remaining parts taken from reference TRBV2 and TRBJ2-5, reads EPEVTQTPSHQVTQMGQEVILRCVPISNHLYFYWYRQILGQKVEFLVSFYNNEISEKSEIFDDQFSVERPDGSNFTLKIRSTKLEDSAMYFCASKQREVQETQYFGPGTRLLVL.

V and J are TRBV27 and TRBJ2-3, with 7 bases that match TRBD2. Germline values: CDR1 MNHEY, CDR2 SMNVEV (reference sequence). The CDR3 length is 15 residues. V lost 5 bases, J lost 1 base, and 6 bases stayed unmatched. The CDR3 nucleotides read TGTGCCAGCAGTGGCGCTAGCGGTCGCACAGATACGCAGTATTTT. Protein product: CASSGASGRTDTQYF.

The rearrangement links TRBV5-1 to TRBJ1-2, with 9 positions matching TRBD1. With V trimmed by 4 bases and J by 3 bases, 13 bases remained unmatched. CDR3 length: 17 amino acids. CDR1 is SGHRS and CDR2 is YFSETQ in the germline V gene. CDR3 in amino acids: CASSPQGQGSADYGYTF. The CDR3 DNA reads as TGCGCCAGCAGCCCGCAGGGACAGGGAAGCGCAGACTATGGCTACACCTTC.

This sequence joins TRBV13 and TRBJ2-1; D is uncertain. The CDR3 contains 14 residues. Trimming shortened V by 1 base and J by 3 bases, and 7 bases separated the two germline ends. Per germline, CDR1 PRHDT and CDR2 FYEKMQ (reference sequence). The CDR3 reads CASSLASFYNEQFF. CDR3 DNA sequence: TGTGCCAGCAGCTTAGCGTCTTTCTACAATGAGCAGTTCTTC.

The chain recombines TRBV7-6 with TRBJ1-2, with D uncertain. Deletions cut 1 base from V and 1 base from J, with 22 bases between. This CDR3 has 19 amino acids. Looked up from germline, CDR1 is SGHVS and CDR2 is FNYEAQ. CDR3 sequence (DNA): TGTGCCAGCAGCTTAGGAATCGCGCCGCTTCGGAGCGATAACTATGGCTACACCTTC. This sequence encodes CASSLGIAPLRSDNYGYTF.

The CDR3 DNA reads as TGTGCCAGCAGCTTAGATTCTCCAGCCAAAAACATTCAGTACTTC. Translation gives CASSLDSPAKNIQYF. The rearrangement joins TRBV13 to TRBJ2-4; D unclear. Deletions cut 1 base from V and 0 bases from J, with 7 bases between. Germline CDR1 reads PRHDT; CDR2 reads FYEKMQ (reference sequence). This CDR3 comprises 15 residues.

A single count supports this clone. V gene TRBV28 combines with J gene TRBJ2-3; 7 bases align to TRBD2. V shed 8 bases and J 0 bases; nucleotides not matched to a gene: 8. CDR1 is MDHEN, CDR2 SYDVKM, per germline. The CDR3 runs 15 residues. As DNA, the CDR3 is TGTGCCAGCGTAAGAGCGGGGATAAGCACAGATACGCAGTATTTT. It translates to CASVRAGISTDTQYF.

CDR3 bases: TGTGCCAGCAGCTTAAGGGGCGAGCTCTACAATGAGCAGTTCTTC. It translates to CASSLRGELYNEQFF. The chain couples TRBV7-3 to TRBJ2-1; tentatively, D is TRBD1 (5 bases). CDR3 length equals 15 residues. The germline V gene encodes CDR1 SGHTA and CDR2 FQGTGA. Deletions cut 1 base from V and 3 bases from J, with 10 bases between.

The chain is built from TRBV28 and TRBJ1-2, with 9 bases identical to TRBD1. The ends lost 5 bases at V and 5 bases at J; junction bases unmatched: 9. The CDR3 runs 15 residues. CDR1 MDHEN and CDR2 SYDVKM come from the germline V gene. The CDR3: CASSPTGGKVYGYTF. CDR3 coding DNA: TGTGCCAGCAGTCCTACAGGGGGCAAGGTGTATGGCTACACCTTC.

The V gene is TRBV4-2, the J gene TRBJ2-1; 9 bases fit TRBD2. The junction had 2 bases not matched to a gene; V was cut back by 0 bases and J by 5 bases. Germline V lookup: CDR1 LGHNA, CDR2 YNFKEQ. CDR3 length equals 15 residues. The CDR3 DNA follows: TGTGCCAGCAGCCAAGAGGCTAGCGGGAACAATGAGCAGTTCTTC. Its translation: CASSQEASGNNEQFF.

The count of this clone is one. The gene calls are TRBV27 and TRBJ2-1, with 9 bases identical to TRBD1. The V gene's germline CDR1 is MNHEY and CDR2 SMNVEV (reference sequence). The V and J ends lost 0 bases and 9 bases, in that order; junction bases with no gene match: 9. CDR3 size: 16 residues. The CDR3 protein is CASSLSVGDRVSEQFF. The CDR3 coding sequence is TGTGCCAGCAGTTTATCTGTCGGGGACAGGGTGAGTGAGCAGTTCTTC.

The V call is TRBV4-2, the J call TRBJ2-3, with D perhaps matching TRBD1 (5 bases). Trimming took 0 bases from V and 4 from J, leaving 11 bases between them. Germline CDR1 reads LGHNA; CDR2 reads YNFKEQ. The CDR3 sequence is 15 residues long. CDR3 sequence: CASSQDQGDSDTQYF. CDR3 DNA: TGTGCCAGCAGCCAAGATCAAGGGGATTCAGATACGCAGTATTTT.

This clone was seen just once. V usage is TRBV5-4 and J usage is TRBJ2-5, with D unresolved. The end of the DNA fits TRBJ2-7 better, so the J call may be wrong. This CDR3 is 11 amino acids long. CDR1 is SGHNT, CDR2 YYREEE, per germline (reference sequence). DNA for the CDR3: TGTGCCAGCAGCTCCTCCCTCGAGCAGTACTTC. This sequence encodes CASSSSLEQYF.